The rows below give T cell receptor beta chains drawn from one sample of a study of OX40 agonist ivuxolimab in advanced cancers. Using immunoSEQ multiplex PCR, the repertoire was profiled, and TCRdb retains in-frame clones only, with some absent. The sample gives 35,000 or so clones, approximately 80% of which show up once; roughly 23% is in the top ten. The specimen was CD4+ or CD8+ T cells sorted from blood, collected in a trial of the OX40 agonist ivuxolimab. The origin of the receptors is an adult with an advanced solid tumor such as melanoma, head and neck, liver or kidney cancer. Each CDR3 is given with its conserved first and last residue. A D gene is named only where the DNA matches it firmly. Size is stated for part of the rows, as once, few or many counts, or as a class when the clone is expanded.

-	15	TRBJ2-5	TRBV7-2	-	CASSLARSVQETQYF	TGTGCCAGCAGCTTAGCGCGGTCAGTTCAAGAGACCCAGTACTTC
few	12	TRBJ2-5	TRBV25-1	-	CASSEFGETQYF	TGTGCCAGCAGTGAATTCGGTGAGACCCAGTACTTC
-	18	TRBJ2-3	TRBV5-5	TRBD2	CASRSTGTSGGSTDTQYF	TGTGCCAGCAGGTCTACCGGGACTAGCGGGGGGTCTACAGATACGCAGTATTTT
-	16	TRBJ2-5	TRBV5-1	-	CASSGGKDWGRETQYF	TGCGCCAGCAGCGGGGGCAAAGACTGGGGGCGAGAGACCCAGTACTTC
-	15	TRBJ1-1	TRBV19	TRBD1	CASSMIGGMNTEAFF	TGTGCCAGTAGTATGATAGGGGGCATGAACACTGAAGCTTTCTTT
-	13	TRBJ1-2	TRBV5-6	-	CASSLWAPSGYTF	TGTGCCAGCAGCTTGTGGGCTCCGAGCGGCTACACCTTC
-	11	TRBJ1-1	TRBV11-1	-	CASSSIGGAFF	TGTGCCAGCAGCTCCATTGGGGGCGCTTTCTTT
-	11	TRBJ1-2	TRBV10-3	-	CASSYLSGYTF	TGTGCCAGCAGTTATTTGAGCGGCTACACCTTC
-	15	TRBJ2-5	TRBV10-3	TRBD1	CAINADRGQVQTQYF	TGTGCCATCAACGCGGACAGGGGGCAGGTACAGACCCAGTACTTC
-	13	TRBJ1-1	TRBV5-6	-	CASSLDWVTEAFF	TGTGCCAGCAGCTTGGATTGGGTCACTGAAGCTTTCTTT